The next 8 T cell receptor beta chains were all read from a single sample in a study of long-term antiretroviral therapy in people with HIV (dated by TCRdb to the early 2020s). Sequencing of the TRB variable region was done with the immunoSEQ hsTCRB v3.0 assay at survey level resolution. This is the immuneACCESS table as TCRdb keeps it, with only in-frame sequences that have V and J called. A part of the clones is gone; compared with another copy, unresolved V genes explain less than half, and the rest is unexplained. A total of 20,000 to 25,000 clones appear in this sample, 86% of them only once. The ten most abundant clones make up less than 4.5% of the sample. This sample comprised unsorted PBMCs, obtained 1.9 years after starting antiretroviral therapy. These receptor sequences come from a woman in her 30s with HIV.

This clone was detected only a few times. The chain uses TRBV2 and TRBJ1-2, with D maybe TRBD1 (6 bases). This CDR3 spans 14 amino acids. V was trimmed by 3 bases and J by 5 bases, leaving 13 bases between them. Germline CDR1 is SNHLY and CDR2 is FYNNEI. The CDR3 DNA reads TGTGCCAGCAGTGATGGGGGGGCGGCTTATGGCTACACCTTC. Translating it yields CASSDGGAAYGYTF.

This clone was recorded once. J is TRBJ1-3 and V is TRBV5-1, with D hard to call. Germline assignment: CDR1 SGHRS and CDR2 YFSETQ. The length of the CDR3 is 15 residues. The V end lost 4 bases, the J end lost 0 bases, and 11 bases lay between the germline ends. CDR3 nucleotides: TGCGCCAGCAGCCTCGGGATCCTCTCTGGAAACACCATATATTTT. The encoded protein is CASSLGILSGNTIYF. Supplemented by reference TRBV5-1 and TRBJ1-3, the full variable domain reads KAGVTQTPRYLIKTRGQQVTLSCSPISGHRSVSWYQQTPGQGLQFLFEYFSETQRNKGNFPGRFSGRQFSNSRSEMNVSTLELGDSALYLCASSLGILSGNTIYFGEGSWLTVV.

The rearrangement uses TRBV7-9 and TRBJ2-5, with D uncertain. The CDR3 runs to 18 residues. Trimming took 2 bases from V and 1 from J, leaving 20 bases between them. Germline CDR1 and CDR2: SEHNR and FQNEAQ (reference sequence). CDR3 sequence reads: CASSLSKVPSRTQETQYF. In DNA form, the CDR3 reads TGTGCCAGCAGCTTATCAAAAGTCCCCAGTAGGACCCAAGAGACCCAGTACTTC.

This clone was picked up a small number of times. This sequence joins TRBV6-1 and TRBJ2-7; maybe TRBD2 (5 bases). Germline CDR1 reads MNHNS; CDR2 reads SASEGT. V was clipped by 1 base and J by 5 bases, with 9 bases between them. CDR3 length: 13 amino acids. CDR3 DNA sequence: TGTGCCAGCAGTGAAGGGAGAGGGAACGAGCAGTACTTC. Translation: CASSEGRGNEQYF.

This chain uses TRBV27 with TRBJ2-6, with a weak D call TRBD2 (5 bases). The V gene's germline CDR1 is MNHEY and CDR2 SMNVEV (reference sequence). The CDR3 is 12 residues long. Trimming removed 7 bases from V and 9 bases from J, with 10 bases in between. The CDR3 here is CASTDRGNVLTF. As DNA, the CDR3 is TGTGCCAGCACCGACCGGGGCAACGTCCTGACTTTC.

The V call is TRBV19, the J call TRBJ1-5; the match to TRBD1 covers 7 bases. Losses at the gene ends were 6 bases for V and 5 bases for J; bases not matched to a gene: 7. Germline loops: CDR1 LNHDA, CDR2 SQIVND (reference sequence). This CDR3 has 14 residues. This chain's CDR3 is CASSRGGWDQPQHF. CDR3 DNA: TGTGCCAGTAGCCGAGGGGGCTGGGATCAGCCCCAGCATTTT.

The V and J genes are TRBV5-6 and TRBJ1-4; D gene uncertain. Trimming pared 1 base from V and 8 bases from J, leaving 12 bases between. Germline V gives CDR1 SGHDT, CDR2 YYEEEE. The length of the CDR3 is 14 residues. The CDR3 protein is CASSLFQVEEKLFF. In DNA, the CDR3 is TGTGCCAGCAGCTTGTTTCAGGTAGAAGAAAAACTGTTTTTT. Full variable domain (remainder filled in from reference TRBV5-6 and TRBJ1-4): DAGVTQSPTHLIKTRGQQVTLRCSPKSGHDTVSWYQQALGQGPQFIFQYYEEEERQRGNFPDRFSGHQFPNYSSELNVNALLLGDSALYLCASSLFQVEEKLFFGSGTQLSVL.

V is TRBV7-2 and J is TRBJ1-3; D is possibly TRBD1 (5 bases). Germline V gives CDR1 SGHTA, CDR2 FQGNSA. Trimming stripped 0 bases from V and 2 bases from J, with 5 bases between. The CDR3 is made up of 14 amino acids. Here the CDR3 reads CASSLAGAGNTIYF. CDR3 bases: TGTGCCAGCAGCTTAGCAGGGGCTGGAAACACCATATATTTT.